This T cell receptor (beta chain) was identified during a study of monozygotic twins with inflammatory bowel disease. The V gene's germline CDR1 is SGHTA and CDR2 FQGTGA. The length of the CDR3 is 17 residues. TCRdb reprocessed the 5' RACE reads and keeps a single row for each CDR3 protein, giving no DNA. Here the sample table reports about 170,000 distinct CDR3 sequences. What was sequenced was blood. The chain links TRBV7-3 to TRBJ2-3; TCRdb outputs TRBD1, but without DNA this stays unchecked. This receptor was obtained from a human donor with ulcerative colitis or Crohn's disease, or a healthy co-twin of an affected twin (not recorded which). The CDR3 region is CASSPRPGQATGDTQYF. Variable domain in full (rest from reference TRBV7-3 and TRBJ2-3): GAGVSQTPSNKVTEKGKYVELRCDPISGHTALYWYRQSLGQGPEFLIYFQGTGAADDSGLPNDRFFAVRPEGSVSTLKIQRTERGDSAVYLCASSPRPGQATGDTQYFGPGTRLTVL.